One sample yielded the 18 T cell receptor beta chains listed below, sequenced in a study of blood T cell repertoires in COVID-19 (dated by TCRdb to 2020 to 2022). Library preparation was by the immunoSEQ multiplex PCR assay. In TCRdb, the immuneACCESS table is reduced to in-frame sequences with V and J assigned. These tables do not hold every clone; where another copy was compared, an unresolved V gene accounts for under half, and the others remain unexplained. Within this sample are about 110,000 clones, with roughly 85% of them counted one time only. Clones ranked in the top ten supply about 12% of the sample. Sequencing input: peripheral blood. These receptors all stem from a human donor in a cohort sampled during active COVID-19.

This chain joins TRBV19 and TRBJ1-2; 8 bases are shared with TRBD1. CDR1 is LNHDA, CDR2 SQIVND, per germline (reference sequence). V lost 5 bases and J lost 8; bases outside the gene matches: 10. CDR3 length: 14 residues. CDR3 residues: CASSLGQGLFGYTF. CDR3 bases: TGTGCCAGTAGTCTCGGACAGGGCCTGTTCGGCTACACCTTC.

The chain has TRBV3-1 (or the pseudogene TRBV3-2) and TRBJ2-1; 10 bases fit TRBD2. CDR3 length: 16 amino acids. The germline V gene has CDR1 LGHDT and CDR2 YNNKEL (reference sequence). The junction had 8 bases not matched to a gene; V was cut back by 2 bases and J by 7 bases. The CDR3 loop is CASSQLSGGAGNEQFF. CDR3 in DNA: TGTGCCAGCAGCCAACTAAGCGGGGGGGCTGGGAATGAGCAGTTCTTC.

The V and J genes are TRBV28 and TRBJ1-5; D may be TRBD1 (5 bases). The CDR3 is made up of 15 amino acids. The ends were cut back, 8 bases at V and 5 bases at J, with 19 bases in the middle. Germline values: CDR1 MDHEN, CDR2 SYDVKM. This CDR3 reads CASFPLVGTHQPQHF. The CDR3 nucleotides are TGTGCCAGCTTCCCTCTAGTAGGGACTCATCAGCCCCAGCATTTT.

The rearrangement joins TRBV2 to TRBJ1-5; the D is unclear. This CDR3 comprises 15 residues. Germline V gene data show CDR1 as SNHLY and CDR2 as FYNNEI. V lost 6 bases and J lost 6, with 18 bases in between. DNA for the CDR3: TGTGCCAGCAGCCAAGGGCAGATTGGGAGTCAGCCCCAGCATTTT. Its protein product is CASSQGQIGSQPQHF. Looking up the rest from reference TRBV2 and TRBJ1-5 gives the full variable domain: EPEVTQTPSHQVTQMGQEVILRCVPISNHLYFYWYRQILGQKVEFLVSFYNNEISEKSEIFDDQFSVERPDGSNFTLKIRSTKLEDSAMYFCASSQGQIGSQPQHFGDGTRLSIL.

This chain connects TRBV15 to TRBJ2-1; the match to TRBD1 covers 9 bases. The CDR3 covers 16 residues. The V segment lost 8 bases and the J segment 3 bases; nucleotides outside the gene matches: 11. In germline, CDR1 is LNHNV, CDR2 YYDKDF (reference sequence). CDR3 nucleotides: TGTGCCACCGAAGCGGACAGGGGCGATATCTACAATGAGCAGTTCTTC. Translating it yields CATEADRGDIYNEQFF.

This clone was seen a few times. The chain carries TRBV6-2 or TRBV6-3 and TRBJ1-6; 10 bases align to TRBD1. Germline V CDR1 and CDR2: MNHEY, SVGEGT. The CDR3 is 15 residues long. J lost 7 bases, V lost 4 bases, and 4 bases had no gene match. DNA of the CDR3: TGTGCCAGCAGTTTAATGGGACAGGGGAATTCACCCCTCCACTTT. Its translation is CASSLMGQGNSPLHF.

CDR3 nucleotides: TGTGCCAGCAGTTTCCCGACAGTTTCCTATGGCTACACCTTC. Encoded protein: CASSFPTVSYGYTF. V is TRBV6-2 or TRBV6-3 and J is TRBJ1-2; perhaps TRBD1 as D (5 bases). The CDR3 consists of 14 residues. CDR1 is MNHEY, CDR2 SVGEGT, per germline. V was cut by 4 bases and J by 4 bases, with 13 bases left in between.

This chain joins TRBV19 and TRBJ2-1, with TRBD1 matching 9 bases. CDR1 and CDR2 from the germline V gene are LNHDA and SQIVND (reference sequence). J was trimmed by 7 bases and V by 5 bases; bases with no gene match: 15. The CDR3 has 17 residues. The CDR3 DNA is TGTGCCAGTAGTCCGCGGCCGGGACAGGGAAGCTTGAATGAGCAGTTCTTC. Translating it yields CASSPRPGQGSLNEQFF.

This clone was counted a single time. The chain uses TRBV28 and TRBJ1-3; TRBD1 aligns across 7 bases. The ends lost 6 bases at V and 4 bases at J; junction bases unmatched: 9. CDR3 length: 15 residues. Germline V gene sequence: CDR1 MDHEN, CDR2 SYDVKM. In DNA form, the CDR3 reads TGTGCCAGCAGGACGGGACAGCCGGCCGGAAACACCATATATTTT. Translated, it gives CASRTGQPAGNTIYF. Using reference TRBV28 and TRBJ1-3 for the parts outside the CDR3, the full variable domain is DVKVTQSSRYLVKRTGEKVFLECVQDMDHENMFWYRQDPGLGLRLIYFSYDVKMKEKGDIPEGYSVSREKKERFSLILESASTNQTSMYLCASRTGQPAGNTIYFGEGSWLTVV.

V usage is TRBV3-1 (or the pseudogene TRBV3-2) and J usage is TRBJ1-1, with TRBD1 as a possible D gene (5 bases). V was shortened by 1 base and J by 8 bases, with 8 bases between the two germline ends. This CDR3 is built from 12 residues. The germline V gene has CDR1 LGHDT and CDR2 YNNKEL (reference sequence). CDR3 in amino acids: CASSQGSGEAFF. CDR3 sequence (DNA): TGTGCCAGCAGCCAAGGCTCAGGGGAAGCTTTCTTT.

The chain uses TRBV6-5 and TRBJ1-5; the match to TRBD1 covers 9 bases. The CDR3 runs to 14 residues. The trim removed 9 bases at V and 3 bases at J, leaving 6 bases unmatched. Germline CDR1 and CDR2: MNHEY and SVGAGI. For the CDR3, the DNA is TGTGCCAGGAAAGACAGGGGGGCCAATCAGCCCCAGCATTTT. Translation gives CARKDRGANQPQHF.

This clone was found once. This chain connects TRBV6-1 to TRBJ2-7, with a weak D call TRBD1 (5 bases). Trimming took off 1 base at V and 3 bases at J, with 13 bases between the two ends. This CDR3 has 15 amino acids. Germline V CDR1 and CDR2: MNHNS, SASEGT. The CDR3 region is CASSEGTGVFYEQYF. The CDR3 DNA follows: TGTGCCAGCAGTGAAGGAACAGGAGTGTTCTACGAGCAGTACTTC.

The chain uses TRBV2 and TRBJ2-5, with a possible D match to TRBD1 (6 bases). CDR1 SNHLY and CDR2 FYNNEI come from the germline V gene. V lost 6 bases and J 4 bases, leaving 15 bases between the germline ends. The CDR3 sequence is 14 residues long. The CDR3 DNA sequence: TGTGCCAGCAGATGGGGACACCCATTAGAGACCCAGTACTTC. It specifies CASRWGHPLETQYF.

The CDR3 sequence is CASSHYRSREGYGYTF. CDR3 DNA sequence: TGTGCCAGCAGCCACTACAGGTCCAGGGAGGGCTATGGCTACACCTTC. The V call is TRBV3-1 (or the pseudogene TRBV3-2), the J call TRBJ1-2; weak D call: TRBD1 (5 bases). The V gene's germline CDR1 is LGHDT and CDR2 YNNKEL (reference sequence). The CDR3 has 16 amino acids. The V end was cut by 3 bases, the J end by 4 bases, with 18 bases between.

The V gene is TRBV10-2, the J gene TRBJ1-4, with D possibly TRBD1 on 6 matching bases. The CDR3 consists of 13 residues. CDR1 WSHSY and CDR2 SAAADI come from the germline V gene. V was shortened by 0 bases and J by 10 bases, with 9 bases between the two germline ends. CDR3 sequence reads: CASSESAGAKLFF. The CDR3 DNA follows: TGCGCCAGCAGTGAGTCAGCAGGGGCAAAACTGTTTTTT.

The chain carries TRBV6-2 or TRBV6-3 and TRBJ2-4, with a weak D call TRBD2 (6 bases). The CDR3 length is 13 residues. Germline V gives CDR1 MNHEY, CDR2 SVGEGT. Trimming pared 4 bases from V and 11 bases from J, leaving 15 bases between. Here the CDR3 reads CASSSRGGSVQYF. DNA of the CDR3: TGTGCCAGCAGTTCCCGAGGAGGGAGCGTTCAGTACTTC.

The chain recombines TRBV3-1 (or the pseudogene TRBV3-2) with TRBJ2-7; D unresolved. Trimming left V 4 bases short and J 3 bases short, with 7 bases between. From germline, CDR1 is LGHDT and CDR2 YNNKEL (reference sequence). CDR3 length: 12 residues. CDR3 sequence reads: CASSLLGYEQYF. In DNA form, the CDR3 reads TGTGCCAGCAGCCTCCTAGGCTACGAGCAGTACTTC.

The J gene is TRBJ1-2, the V gene TRBV6-6, with D perhaps matching TRBD1 (5 bases). Between the trimmed V and J ends, which lost 8 bases and 2 bases, there was a span of 12 bases. Germline V lookup: CDR1 MNHNY, CDR2 SVGAGI (reference sequence). The CDR3 is 13 amino acids. CDR3 sequence reads: CASCQGWNYGYTF. The CDR3, as DNA: TGTGCCAGCTGCCAGGGATGGAACTATGGCTACACCTTC.